These T cell receptor beta chains were read from a single sample in a study of T cell changes during pregnancy in multiple sclerosis. The protocol was immunoSEQ multiplex PCR, while the TCRdb copy is restricted to in-frame clones and leaves out a portion. The sample holds about 80,000 clones, around 92% seen once. The sample here was peripheral blood, taken before pregnancy. Source of these receptors: a female donor with multiple sclerosis, enrolled in a pregnancy study. The CDR3 runs from the conserved cysteine through the conserved F or W. D genes are given only for firm matches. Clone size appears in some rows only: once, few, many, or a class for an expanded clone.

>.|TRBJ2-3|TRBV9|.
CASSGGASTDTQYF
TGTGCCAGCAGCGGTGGAGCTAGCACAGATACGCAGTATTTT
>TRBD1|TRBJ1-2|TRBV2|once
CASMSGTGDYGYTF
TGTGCCAGCATGTCCGGGACAGGGGACTATGGCTACACCTTC
>.|TRBJ1-3|TRBV9|.
CASSVEPSGNTIYF
TGTGCCAGCAGCGTAGAGCCATCTGGAAACACCATATATTTT
>TRBD2|TRBJ2-3|TRBV29-1|.
CSVGGDTQYF
TGCAGCGTGGGAGGGGATACGCAGTATTTT
>.|TRBJ2-7|TRBV21-1|.
CASSKARGLGQGYYEQYF
TGTGCCAGCAGCAAAGCGCGGGGTCTGGGACAGGGGTACTACGAGCAGTACTTC
>TRBD1|TRBJ2-4|TRBV30|.
CASTRQGERKNIQYF
TGTGCCTCAACCCGACAGGGTGAGCGGAAAAACATTCAGTACTTC
>TRBD2|TRBJ2-7|TRBV7-9|.
CASSLESGGDYEQYF
TGTGCCAGCAGCTTAGAATCGGGAGGGGACTACGAGCAGTACTTC
>TRBD2|TRBJ2-7|TRBV7-9|many
CASSNRLAGAYEQYF
TGTGCCAGCAGCAACCGACTAGCGGGGGCCTACGAGCAGTACTTC
>.|TRBJ2-5|TRBV13|.
CASSLERLQETQYF
TGTGCCAGCAGCTTAGAACGGTTACAAGAGACCCAGTACTTC
>TRBD2|TRBJ2-5|TRBV5-1|.
CASSVGGAKETQYF
TGCGCCAGCAGCGTCGGGGGGGCAAAAGAGACCCAGTACTTC
>TRBD2|TRBJ2-5|TRBV9|once
CASSDYSGGETQYF
TGTGCCAGCAGCGATTATAGCGGGGGAGAGACCCAGTACTTC
>.|TRBJ2-3|TRBV7-3|.
CASSNGGTDTQYF
TGTGCCAGCAGCAACGGGGGTACAGATACGCAGTATTTT
>TRBD2|TRBJ2-1|TRBV2|once
CASSDLAGGWNEQFF
TGTGCCAGCAGTGACCTAGCGGGGGGGTGGAATGAGCAGTTCTTC
>.|TRBJ1-5|TRBV7-9|.
CASSPGEGGQPQHF
TGTGCCAGCAGCCCCGGAGAGGGGGGGCAACCCCAGCATTTT
>TRBD2|TRBJ2-5|TRBV9|once
CASSVGSSGGQETQYF
TGTGCCAGCAGCGTAGGATCTAGCGGGGGCCAAGAGACCCAGTACTTC
>TRBD2|TRBJ2-1|TRBV7-9|.
CASSSTSGGNEQFF
TGTGCCAGCAGCTCGACTAGCGGGGGCAATGAGCAGTTCTTC
>TRBD2|TRBJ2-2|TRBV7-9|.
CASSLRTSGFTGELFF
TGTGCCAGCAGCTTACGGACTAGCGGGTTCACCGGGGAGCTGTTTTTT
>TRBD2|TRBJ2-1|TRBV7-8|.
CASSPSGGMYNEQFF
TGTGCCAGCAGCCCTTCGGGGGGGATGTACAATGAGCAGTTCTTC
>TRBD1|TRBJ1-3|TRBV7-6|.
CASSSVYRGRSRNTIYF
TGTGCCAGCAGCTCAGTATACAGGGGGCGGAGTAGAAACACCATATATTTT
>TRBD1|TRBJ1-5|TRBV19|.
CASRGQGVKSNQPQHF
TGTGCCAGTAGGGGACAGGGGGTAAAAAGCAATCAGCCCCAGCATTTT
>TRBD2|TRBJ2-3|TRBV5-1|.
CASSSTTSGGATSTDTQYF
TGCGCCAGCAGCTCGACAACTAGCGGGGGAGCGACTAGCACAGATACGCAGTATTTT
>TRBD1|TRBJ2-7|TRBV27|.
CASRRPGQGFHEQYF
TGTGCCAGCAGACGACCGGGACAGGGGTTCCACGAGCAGTACTTC
>TRBD1|TRBJ1-1|TRBV5-5|.
CASSSPRGRNTEAFF
TGTGCCAGCAGCTCCCCCAGGGGGAGGAACACTGAAGCTTTCTTT
>TRBD1|TRBJ1-4|TRBV9|.
CASSVGRGREKLFF
TGTGCCAGCAGCGTCGGCAGGGGGCGCGAAAAACTGTTTTTT
>TRBD1|TRBJ1-1|TRBV9|.
CASGGQGAITEAFF
TGTGCCAGCGGGGGACAGGGGGCGATTACTGAAGCTTTCTTT
>TRBD2|TRBJ2-5|TRBV6-5|once
CASSYASGGQGTQYF
TGTGCCAGCAGTTACGCTAGCGGGGGCCAGGGGACCCAGTACTTC
>.|TRBJ1-5|TRBV2|.
CASSVGSNQPQHF
TGTGCCAGCAGTGTCGGGAGCAATCAGCCCCAGCATTTT
>.|TRBJ1-4|TRBV14|.
CASSSGVLDEKLFF
TGTGCCAGCAGCTCGGGGGTCCTGGATGAAAAACTGTTTTTT
>.|TRBJ2-2|TRBV6-6|.
CASTMTGELFF
TGTGCCAGCACCATGACCGGGGAGCTGTTTTTT
>.|TRBJ1-3|TRBV19|.
CASSTRQSSGNTIYF
TGTGCCAGTAGTACAAGACAGAGCTCTGGAAACACCATATATTTT
>TRBD1|TRBJ1-2|TRBV14|.
CASSQEGTGAIYGYTF
TGTGCCAGCAGCCAAGAGGGGACAGGGGCTATCTATGGCTACACCTTC
>.|TRBJ2-1|TRBV4-1|.
CASSQGRVVGEQFF
TGCGCCAGCAGCCAAGGTCGGGTTGTGGGTGAGCAGTTCTTC
>.|TRBJ1-1|TRBV27|.
CASSTPRGPEAFF
TGTGCCAGCAGTACACCCCGCGGGCCTGAAGCTTTCTTT
>.|TRBJ2-1|TRBV27|.
CASSLVGGLRFEQFF
TGTGCCAGCAGTTTAGTCGGGGGGCTCCGTTTTGAGCAGTTCTTC
>.|TRBJ2-7|TRBV28|.
CASSPIWGTEGGEQYF
TGTGCTAGCAGTCCGATATGGGGGACAGAAGGGGGGGAGCAGTACTTC
>TRBD1|TRBJ1-1|TRBV4-1|.
CASSQGGQMNTEAFF
TGCGCCAGCAGCCAGGGGGGACAGATGAACACTGAAGCTTTCTTT
>.|TRBJ1-2|TRBV9|.
CASSATVFGYGYTF
TGTGCCAGCAGCGCAACGGTTTTCGGCTATGGCTACACCTTC
>.|TRBJ2-1|TRBV29-1|once
CSVDSGNEQFF
TGCAGCGTTGATTCGGGAAATGAGCAGTTCTTC
>TRBD1|TRBJ2-5|TRBV13|.
CASSLAPGTGVQETQYF
TGTGCCAGCAGCTTAGCCCCCGGGACAGGGGTCCAAGAGACCCAGTACTTC
>TRBD2|TRBJ2-5|TRBV4-2|.
CASSQTSGVAETQYF
TGTGCCAGCAGCCAGACTAGCGGGGTTGCGGAGACCCAGTACTTC
>.|TRBJ1-2|TRBV2|.
CASRGLQGEGYTF
TGTGCCAGCAGAGGATTACAGGGTGAAGGCTACACCTTC
>.|TRBJ1-3|TRBV9|.
CASSSRHQGTTGNTIYF
TGTGCCAGCAGCTCAAGACATCAGGGGACCACAGGAAACACCATATATTTT
>TRBD1|TRBJ2-1|TRBV13|.
CASSAPGTGRGEQFF
TGTGCCAGCAGCGCCCCCGGGACAGGCAGGGGTGAGCAGTTCTTC
>.|TRBJ2-2|TRBV5-4|.
CASSSMTELNTGELFF
TGTGCCAGCAGCTCGATGACAGAGCTAAACACCGGGGAGCTGTTTTTT
>TRBD2|TRBJ2-1|TRBV9|.
CASSVAGSGANEQFF
TGTGCCAGCAGCGTAGCGGGTAGCGGGGCCAATGAGCAGTTCTTC
>.|TRBJ2-1|TRBV21-1|.
CASSKGSLAKIYNEQFF
TGTGCCAGCAGCAAAGGATCTCTAGCAAAGATCTACAATGAGCAGTTCTTC
>.|TRBJ1-2|TRBV29-1|.
CSVSEDYGYTF
TGCAGCGTCTCAGAAGACTATGGCTACACCTTC
>TRBD1|TRBJ2-7|TRBV5-1|once
CASSSDRGEQYF
TGCGCCAGCAGCTCGGACAGGGGCGAGCAGTACTTC